Each of the 23 T cell receptor beta chains below was sequenced from the same sample in a study of control samples from healthy donors and cancer patients (dated by TCRdb to 2018 to 2021). Library generation was performed with the immunoSEQ multiplex PCR assay. As stored in TCRdb, this immuneACCESS dataset retains in-frame rearrangements with V and J assigned. A fraction of the clones does not appear; measured against another copy, unresolved V genes explain less than half of the discrepancy, and the remainder lacks a known reason. The sample records 130,000 or so clones, more than 80% of which are singletons. The ten largest clones take up 40% of the sample. Sequenced material: blood. The receptor set was obtained from a man in his fifties or sixties in good health.

This sequence joins TRBV5-6 and TRBJ1-5, with TRBD1 identical over 9 bases. The CDR3 covers 17 residues. The trim removed 0 bases at V and 5 bases at J, leaving 9 bases unmatched. CDR1 is SGHDT and CDR2 is YYEEEE in the germline V gene. The CDR3 DNA is TGTGCCAGCAGCTTGGGGACCGGGACAGGGCGCGATCAGCCCCAGCATTTT. Its protein product is CASSLGTGTGRDQPQHF. Variable domain in full (rest from reference TRBV5-6 and TRBJ1-5): DAGVTQSPTHLIKTRGQQVTLRCSPKSGHDTVSWYQQALGQGPQFIFQYYEEEERQRGNFPDRFSGHQFPNYSSELNVNALLLGDSALYLCASSLGTGTGRDQPQHFGDGTRLSIL.

V and J are TRBV4-3 and TRBJ1-1; D remains unclear. Deletions cut 0 bases from V and 5 bases from J, with 7 bases between. The CDR3 totals 13 residues. CDR1 is LGHNA and CDR2 is YSLEER in the germline V gene. The CDR3 bases are TGCGCCAGCAGCCAAGATCCGGAGACTGAAGCTTTCTTT. This sequence encodes CASSQDPETEAFF.

The chain uses TRBV7-9 and TRBJ1-4, with D possibly matching TRBD1 (5 bases). CDR1 and CDR2 from the germline V gene are SEHNR and FQNEAQ (reference sequence). The CDR3 is 16 residues long. V lost 1 base to trimming and J lost 7 bases, with 16 bases between them. CDR3 region: CASSLGLEFGGEKLFF. The CDR3 coding sequence is TGTGCCAGCAGCTTAGGATTGGAATTCGGGGGTGAAAAACTGTTTTTT.

This chain links TRBV6-5 with TRBJ1-6; 7 nucleotides line up with TRBD1. The V gene end was trimmed by 5 bases and the J gene end by 9 bases; junction bases not matched to a gene: 4. Germline V lookup: CDR1 MNHEY, CDR2 SVGAGI. The CDR3 covers 13 residues. The CDR3 DNA sequence: TGTGCCAGCAGTACGGGACAGTTTTCACCCCTCCACTTT. Translating it yields CASSTGQFSPLHF.

The V gene is TRBV19, the J gene TRBJ1-1, with D possibly matching TRBD1 (5 bases). Trimming cost V 6 bases and J 4 bases, with 15 bases left between them. This CDR3 region has 14 residues. CDR1 LNHDA and CDR2 SQIVND come from the germline V gene (reference sequence). This CDR3 is CASSYRDSFTEAFF. The CDR3 nucleotides are TGTGCCAGTAGCTACCGCGACAGTTTCACTGAAGCTTTCTTT.

The chain has TRBV2 and TRBJ1-2; unclear D gene. V was clipped by 0 bases and J by 7 bases, with 3 bases between them. Germline V gene sequence: CDR1 SNHLY, CDR2 FYNNEI. The CDR3 runs to 11 residues. In nucleotides, the CDR3 is TGTGCCAGCAGTGAAGCCACTGGCTACACCTTC. The encoded protein is CASSEATGYTF.

The chain uses TRBV3-1 (or the pseudogene TRBV3-2) and TRBJ1-2, with 8 positions matching TRBD1. The germline gives CDR1 LGHDT, CDR2 YNNKEL (reference sequence). The CDR3 length is 15 residues. V lost 4 bases to trimming and J lost 2 bases; unmatched junction nucleotides: 6. CDR3 in DNA: TGTGCCAGCAGCCGTGTACAGGGGGGGAACTATGGCTACACCTTC. Encoded protein: CASSRVQGGNYGYTF.

This clone has a single count. The CDR3 DNA sequence: TGTGCCAGCTCACCGGACAGGGCCCTTCTCACGAACACTGAAGCTTTCTTT. Protein product: CASSPDRALLTNTEAFF. The rearrangement uses TRBV18 and TRBJ1-1, with 8 bases fitting TRBD1. Germline assignment: CDR1 KGHSH and CDR2 LQKENI. The CDR3 contains 17 residues. Germline trimming cut 3 bases from V and 1 base from J; bases unmatched to any gene: 10.

This chain links TRBV7-2 with TRBJ1-1; D is unclear. This CDR3 spans 14 amino acids. Between the trimmed V and J ends, which lost 4 bases and 5 bases, there was a span of 14 bases. From germline, CDR1 is SGHTA and CDR2 FQGNSA. This chain's CDR3 is CASSWPAGRTEAFF. Here the CDR3 DNA reads TGTGCCAGCAGCTGGCCGGCGGGGAGAACTGAAGCTTTCTTT.

The chain recombines TRBV7-2 with TRBJ2-7; D possibly corresponds to TRBD2 (6 bases). The V and J ends lost 1 base and 2 bases respectively, with 12 bases between them. The germline V gene encodes CDR1 SGHTA and CDR2 FQGNSA. CDR3 length equals 15 residues. The CDR3 here is CASSLEGRLAYEQYF. CDR3 coding DNA: TGTGCCAGCAGCTTAGAAGGGCGACTAGCCTACGAGCAGTACTTC.

J is TRBJ1-1 and V is TRBV4-3; D perhaps matches TRBD1 (5 bases). The CDR3 is made up of 14 amino acids. The germline V gene encodes CDR1 LGHNA and CDR2 YSLEER. Deletions cut 0 bases from V and 3 bases from J, with 8 bases between. The CDR3 coding sequence is TGCGCCAGCAGCCAAGATCCCAGGGACACTGAAGCTTTCTTT. This translates into CASSQDPRDTEAFF.

V and J are TRBV12-3 or TRBV12-4 and TRBJ2-1; D is unclear. CDR3 length equals 13 residues. Deletions cut 4 bases from V and 10 bases from J, with 14 bases between. DNA of the CDR3: TGTGCCAGCAGTTACCCCCTGGAAGGGGAGCAGTTCTTC. Its translation is CASSYPLEGEQFF.

The rearrangement uses TRBV6-5 and TRBJ2-5, with D tentatively TRBD2 (7 bases). There are 14 residues in the CDR3. V was pared by 5 bases and J by 5 bases, with 15 bases between. Germline V lookup: CDR1 MNHEY, CDR2 SVGAGI. CDR3 sequence (DNA): TGTGCCAGCAGTCTCTCGGGGGGCAGGGAGACCCAGTACTTC. It codes for CASSLSGGRETQYF.

V usage is TRBV3-1 (or the pseudogene TRBV3-2) and J usage is TRBJ1-5, with D perhaps TRBD1 (5 bases). Trimming cost V 2 bases and J 4 bases, with 21 bases left between them. Germline lookup yields CDR1 LGHDT and CDR2 YNNKEL (reference sequence). The length of the CDR3 is 18 residues. CDR3 nucleotide sequence: TGTGCCAGCAGCCAACTAAGACAGAGGAACGGGCAAAATCAGCCCCAGCATTTT. This sequence encodes CASSQLRQRNGQNQPQHF.

This clone was observed a single time. The gene calls are TRBV7-8 and TRBJ1-2; D is unclear. The CDR3 totals 14 residues. In germline, CDR1 is SGHVS, CDR2 FQNEAQ. The V end was cut by 1 base, the J end by 8 bases, with 14 bases between. The DNA of the CDR3 is TGTGCCAGCAGCTTAGAGGCGGCCTCTTTCGGCTACACCTTC. Amino acid sequence: CASSLEAASFGYTF. The full variable domain, completed using reference TRBV7-8 and TRBJ1-2, is GAGVSQSPRYKVAKRGQDVALRCDPISGHVSLFWYQQALGQGPEFLTYFQNEAQLDKSGLPSDRFFAERPEGSVSTLKIQRTQQEDSAVYLCASSLEAASFGYTFGSGTRLTVV.

This CDR3 is CASSQGSRDSPYGYTF. The CDR3 nucleotides read TGTGCCAGCAGCCAGGGGAGCCGGGACAGTCCCTATGGCTACACCTTC. The chain employs TRBV3-1 (or the pseudogene TRBV3-2) and TRBJ1-2, with 7 bases identical to TRBD1. The CDR3 is made up of 16 amino acids. V shed 3 bases and J 4 bases; nucleotides not matched to a gene: 11. The V gene's germline CDR1 is LGHDT and CDR2 YNNKEL (reference sequence).

The chain carries TRBV7-9 and TRBJ2-6, with D possibly TRBD2 on 5 matching bases. V gave up 5 bases and J gave up 1 base, with 15 bases separating them. This CDR3 spans 17 amino acids. Germline CDR1 and CDR2: SEHNR and FQNEAQ (reference sequence). CDR3 sequence: CASSAIDPGSGANVLTF. The CDR3 nucleotides are TGTGCCAGCAGCGCGATAGACCCGGGGTCTGGGGCCAACGTCCTGACTTTC.

J is TRBJ2-5 and V is TRBV5-6, with D unclear. The CDR3 spans 14 residues. Germline CDR1 reads SGHDT; CDR2 reads YYEEEE. V was shortened by 2 bases and J by 2 bases, with 10 bases between the two germline ends. The CDR3 spells CASSFGQLQETQYF. The CDR3 region has the DNA TGTGCCAGCAGCTTCGGTCAACTACAAGAGACCCAGTACTTC.

This clone turned up a few times. The V gene is TRBV5-5, the J gene TRBJ1-1, with 8 bases fitting TRBD1. CDR3 size: 14 residues. Germline lookup yields CDR1 SGHKS and CDR2 YYEKEE (reference sequence). Trimming cost V 5 bases and J 6 bases; bases outside gene matches: 9. CDR3 residues: CASSWPGQVAEAFF. CDR3 bases: TGTGCCAGCAGTTGGCCGGGACAGGTTGCTGAAGCTTTCTTT.

The chain combines TRBV2 with TRBJ2-5; D possibly corresponds to TRBD1 (5 bases). Germline CDR1 reads SNHLY; CDR2 reads FYNNEI. The CDR3 is made up of 13 amino acids. Trimming removed 11 bases at V and 4 bases at J, with 17 bases between. As DNA, the CDR3 is TGTGCCTGTCAATCAACAGGCCGAGAGACCCAGTACTTC. Its translation: CACQSTGRETQYF.

The rearrangement uses TRBV30 and TRBJ2-7; TRBD1 matches at 11 bases. V lost 2 bases and J lost 5; bases outside the gene matches: 2. Per the germline V gene, CDR1 is GTSNPN and CDR2 is SVGIG (reference sequence). This CDR3 comprises 13 residues. For the CDR3, the DNA is TGTGCCTGGAGTAGGACAGGGGGCAACGAGCAGTACTTC. It encodes CAWSRTGGNEQYF. Drawing the rest from reference TRBV30 and TRBJ2-7, the complete variable domain is SQTIHQWPATLVQPVGSPLSLECTVEGTSNPNLYWYRQAAGRGLQLLFYSVGIGQISSEVPQNLSASRPQDRQFILSSKKLLLSDSGFYLCAWSRTGGNEQYFGPGTRLTVT.

This clone appeared a single time. The chain recombines TRBV5-5 with TRBJ1-6; D is uncertain. The CDR3 runs to 17 residues. Trimming pared 0 bases from V and 0 bases from J, leaving 10 bases between. Per germline, CDR1 SGHKS and CDR2 YYEKEE (reference sequence). The CDR3 DNA reads TGTGCCAGCAGCTTGGGGGAGTGGAGCTCCTATAATTCACCCCTCCACTTT. Translated: CASSLGEWSSYNSPLHF.

The genes are TRBV2 and TRBJ1-1, with TRBD1 matching over 7 bases. Unmatched junction bases numbered 10, after V lost 4 bases and J lost 2 bases. This CDR3 spans 16 amino acids. The germline V gene has CDR1 SNHLY and CDR2 FYNNEI. The CDR3 sequence is CASSVRMAGGNTEAFF. CDR3 nucleotides: TGTGCCAGCAGTGTAAGGATGGCAGGGGGTAACACTGAAGCTTTCTTT. Using reference TRBV2 and TRBJ1-1 for the parts outside the CDR3, the full variable domain is EPEVTQTPSHQVTQMGQEVILRCVPISNHLYFYWYRQILGQKVEFLVSFYNNEISEKSEIFDDQFSVERPDGSNFTLKIRSTKLEDSAMYFCASSVRMAGGNTEAFFGQGTRLTVV.